The clone carrying this T cell receptor beta chain was found a few times. These data belong to a study of PD-L1 blockade in urothelial cancer. At the level of the study: Median T cell yield from blood was over 120,000.

After removal of 2 bases from V and 5 bases from J, the junction contained 4 bases not matched to a gene. Germline V gene sequence: CDR1 MNHEY, CDR2 SVGAGI. This CDR3 spans 14 amino acids. Time point meaning: pretreatment peripheral blood. Generated by immunoSEQ multiplex PCR, the TCRdb table keeps only in-frame clones and is missing some. Of around 130,000 clones in the sample, roughly 83% were seen once. The receptor was isolated from a man aged 50 or older with urothelial cancer. V usage is TRBV6-5 and J usage is TRBJ2-5, with TRBD1 matching over 8 bases. The sample was PBMCs, taken around atezolizumab (anti-PD-L1) treatment. CDR3 sequence reads: CASSYPGGEETQYF. The CDR3 DNA follows: TGTGCCAGCAGTTACCCAGGGGGCGAGGAGACCCAGTACTTC.